Following are 5 T cell receptor beta chains from one sample sequenced in a study of T cell responses to AZD1222 COVID-19 vaccine. The data were produced by immunoSEQ multiplex PCR, yet TCRdb's version contains in-frame clones alone and is incomplete. The sample lists 110,000 to 150,000 clones; approximately 85% were seen once. This material consisted of peripheral blood, taken on day 0 of AZD1222 vaccination. All receptors derive from an adult in good health.

V gene TRBV18 combines with J gene TRBJ1-5; the D gene is possibly TRBD1 (5 bases). The CDR3 sequence is 17 residues long. The V gene's germline CDR1 is KGHSH and CDR2 LQKENI. V was clipped by 3 bases and J by 6 bases, with 21 bases between them. For the CDR3, the DNA is TGTGCCAGCTCACCGGACGGGGGGAGTTTTGCGGCTCAGCCCCAGCATTTT. It is translated as CASSPDGGSFAAQPQHF.

This clone was observed a handful of times. The V gene is TRBV10-3, the J gene TRBJ2-3, with 7 positions matching TRBD1. V was pared by 8 bases and J by 4 bases, with 12 bases of the junction left unmatched. Germline lookup yields CDR1 ENHRY and CDR2 SYGVKD. This CDR3 spans 15 amino acids. The CDR3 spells CAIWETGSDPDTQYF. CDR3 sequence (DNA): TGTGCCATCTGGGAGACAGGGTCTGATCCAGATACGCAGTATTTT.

The J gene is TRBJ2-7, the V gene TRBV19; D is tentatively TRBD1 or TRBD2 (6 bases each). The germline V gene encodes CDR1 LNHDA and CDR2 SQIVND (reference sequence). The ends were cut back, 5 bases at V and 6 bases at J, with 14 bases in the middle. This CDR3 contains 13 residues. The chain's CDR3 is CASSPRGPSEQYF. CDR3 bases: TGTGCCAGTAGTCCCCGGGGGCCCTCCGAGCAGTACTTC. Full variable domain (remainder filled in from reference TRBV19 and TRBJ2-7): DGGITQSPKYLFRKEGQNVTLSCEQNLNHDAMYWYRQDPGQGLRLIYYSQIVNDFQKGDIAEGYSVSREKKESFPLTVTSAQKNPTAFYLCASSPRGPSEQYFGPGTRLTVT.

The table lists this clone with a few counts. Here the CDR3 reads CASSLMGQGSPHEQYF. In DNA, the CDR3 is TGTGCCAGCAGCTTAATGGGACAGGGGTCTCCTCACGAGCAGTACTTC. The chain recombines TRBV7-9 with TRBJ2-7, with TRBD1 matching 10 bases. Germline CDR1 and CDR2: SEHNR and FQNEAQ (reference sequence). The CDR3 has 16 residues. V was clipped by 2 bases and J by 5 bases; unmatched bases: 9.

This clone has only a few counts. V and J are TRBV5-4 and TRBJ2-3; a weak D match, TRBD1 (6 bases). The CDR3 extends over 15 amino acids. Germline V lookup: CDR1 SGHNT, CDR2 YYREEE (reference sequence). V lost 7 bases and J lost 5, with 20 bases in between. The CDR3 DNA sequence: TGTGCCAGCCAATTGAAAGACAGGTTCCAAGATACGCAGTATTTT. Its protein product is CASQLKDRFQDTQYF.